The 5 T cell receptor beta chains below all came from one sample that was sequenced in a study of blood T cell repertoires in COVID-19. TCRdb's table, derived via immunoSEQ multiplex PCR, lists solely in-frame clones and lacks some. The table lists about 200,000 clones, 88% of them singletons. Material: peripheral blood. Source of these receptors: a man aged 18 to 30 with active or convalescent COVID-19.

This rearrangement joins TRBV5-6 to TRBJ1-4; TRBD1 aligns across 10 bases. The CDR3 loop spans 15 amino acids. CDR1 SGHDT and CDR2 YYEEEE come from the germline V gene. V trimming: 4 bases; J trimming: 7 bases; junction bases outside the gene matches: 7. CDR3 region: CASSTWDRGGEKLFF. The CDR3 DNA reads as TGTGCCAGCAGCACGTGGGACAGGGGTGGTGAAAAACTGTTTTTT.

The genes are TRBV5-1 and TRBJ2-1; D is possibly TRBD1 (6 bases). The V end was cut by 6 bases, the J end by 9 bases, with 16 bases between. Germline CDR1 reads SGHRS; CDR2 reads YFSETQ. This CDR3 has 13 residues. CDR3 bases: TGCGCCAGCACCCTGTCAGGGGCGCGTGAGCAGTTCTTC. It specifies CASTLSGAREQFF. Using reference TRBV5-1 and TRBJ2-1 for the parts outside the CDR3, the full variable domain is KAGVTQTPRYLIKTRGQQVTLSCSPISGHRSVSWYQQTPGQGLQFLFEYFSETQRNKGNFPGRFSGRQFSNSRSEMNVSTLELGDSALYLCASTLSGAREQFFGPGTRLTVL.

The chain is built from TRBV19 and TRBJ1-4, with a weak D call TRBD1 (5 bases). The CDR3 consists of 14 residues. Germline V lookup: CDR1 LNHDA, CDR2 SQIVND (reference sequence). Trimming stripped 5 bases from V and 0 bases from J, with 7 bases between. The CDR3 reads CASSSGSTNEKLFF. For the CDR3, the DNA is TGTGCCAGTAGTTCAGGGTCAACTAATGAAAAACTGTTTTTT. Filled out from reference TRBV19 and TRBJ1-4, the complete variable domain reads DGGITQSPKYLFRKEGQNVTLSCEQNLNHDAMYWYRQDPGQGLRLIYYSQIVNDFQKGDIAEGYSVSREKKESFPLTVTSAQKNPTAFYLCASSSGSTNEKLFFGSGTQLSVL.

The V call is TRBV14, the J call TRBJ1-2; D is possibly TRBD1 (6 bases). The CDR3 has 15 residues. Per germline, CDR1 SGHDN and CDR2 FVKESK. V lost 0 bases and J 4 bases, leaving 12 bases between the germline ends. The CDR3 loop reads CASSQDGQTLYGYTF. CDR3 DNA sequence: TGTGCCAGCAGCCAAGACGGACAGACACTCTATGGCTACACCTTC.

The CDR3 DNA reads as TGTGCCAGCGTAATTAGCGGGAGTGGAACCGGGGAGCTGTTTTTT. Translating gives CASVISGSGTGELFF. The chain is built from TRBV27 and TRBJ2-2; 9 bases agree with TRBD2. The CDR3 is 15 residues long. Looked up from germline, CDR1 is MNHEY and CDR2 is SMNVEV (reference sequence). Trimming took 8 bases from V and 5 from J; bases not matched to a gene: 9.